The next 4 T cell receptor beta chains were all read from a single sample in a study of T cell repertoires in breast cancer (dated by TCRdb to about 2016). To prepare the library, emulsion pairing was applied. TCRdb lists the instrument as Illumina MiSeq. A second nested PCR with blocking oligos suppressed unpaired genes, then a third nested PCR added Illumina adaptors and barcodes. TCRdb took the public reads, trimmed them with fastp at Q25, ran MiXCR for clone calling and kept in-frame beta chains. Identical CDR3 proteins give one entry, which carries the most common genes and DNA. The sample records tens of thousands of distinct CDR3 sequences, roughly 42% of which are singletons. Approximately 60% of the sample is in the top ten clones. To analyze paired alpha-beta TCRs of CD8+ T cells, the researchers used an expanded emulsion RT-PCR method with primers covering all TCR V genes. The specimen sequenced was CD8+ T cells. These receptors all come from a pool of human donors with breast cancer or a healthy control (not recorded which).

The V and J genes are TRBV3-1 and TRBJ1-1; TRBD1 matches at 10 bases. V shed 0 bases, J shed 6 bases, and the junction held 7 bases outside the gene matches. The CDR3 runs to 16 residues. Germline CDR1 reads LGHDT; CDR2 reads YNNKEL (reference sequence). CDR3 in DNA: TGTGCCAGCAGCCAAGATCGCGGACAGGGGGTCGCTGAAGCTTTCTTT. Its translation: CASSQDRGQGVAEAFF.

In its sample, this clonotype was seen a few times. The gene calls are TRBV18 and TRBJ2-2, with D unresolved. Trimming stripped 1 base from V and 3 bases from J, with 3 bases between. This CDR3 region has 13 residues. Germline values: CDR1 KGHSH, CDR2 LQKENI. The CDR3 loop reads CASSPRDTGELFF. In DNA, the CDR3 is TGTGCCAGCTCACCACGGGACACCGGGGAGCTGTTTTTT.

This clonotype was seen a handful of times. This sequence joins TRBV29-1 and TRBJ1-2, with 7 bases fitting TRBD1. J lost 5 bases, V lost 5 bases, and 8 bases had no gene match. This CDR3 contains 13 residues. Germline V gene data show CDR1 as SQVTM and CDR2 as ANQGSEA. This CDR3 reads CSVSPGTAYGYTF. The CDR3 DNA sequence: TGCAGCGTTAGTCCCGGGACAGCTTATGGCTACACCTTC.

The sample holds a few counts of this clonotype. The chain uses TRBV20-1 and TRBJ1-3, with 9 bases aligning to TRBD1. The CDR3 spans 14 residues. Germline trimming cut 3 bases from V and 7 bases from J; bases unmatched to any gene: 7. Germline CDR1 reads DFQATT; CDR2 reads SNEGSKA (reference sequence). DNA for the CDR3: TGCAGTGCTAGGGCCCTAGGACAGGGGAACACCATATATTTT. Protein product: CSARALGQGNTIYF.